This passage covers 17 T cell receptor beta chains from one sample sequenced in a study of T cell changes during pregnancy in multiple sclerosis. Some clones are missing from TCRdb's copy, which holds only in-frame ones; the method was immunoSEQ multiplex PCR. The data show 70,000 to 100,000 clones, just under 95% seen once. The material sequenced was peripheral blood, taken in the first trimester of pregnancy. These receptors originate from a female donor with multiple sclerosis, enrolled in a pregnancy study.

The chain combines TRBV6-1 with TRBJ1-2; D is unclear. Germline CDR1 MNHNS, CDR2 SASEGT. CDR3 length: 11 amino acids. Between the trimmed V and J ends, which lost 8 bases and 7 bases, there was a span of 11 bases. CDR3 in amino acids: CASDGRPGYTF. The CDR3 coding sequence is TGTGCCAGCGATGGGAGGCCTGGCTACACCTTC.

The rearrangement links TRBV14 to TRBJ2-1, with 9 bases identical to TRBD2. Germline V lookup: CDR1 SGHDN, CDR2 FVKESK. V gave up 0 bases and J gave up 8 bases; unmatched junction bases: 8. The CDR3 is made up of 16 amino acids. The CDR3 loop reads CASSQEAAGGGDEQFF. CDR3 sequence (DNA): TGTGCCAGCAGCCAAGAGGCAGCGGGGGGTGGGGATGAGCAGTTCTTC.

The chain uses TRBV9 and TRBJ2-3; 7 bases match TRBD2. Trimming at V came to 4 bases and at J to 0 bases, leaving 8 bases not matched to a gene. This CDR3 spans 16 amino acids. Germline V lookup: CDR1 SGDLS, CDR2 YYNGEE. The CDR3 spells CASSHHRGGSTDTQYF. CDR3 in DNA: TGTGCCAGCAGCCACCACCGCGGGGGAAGCACAGATACGCAGTATTTT.

In regard to this clone: Other DNA sequences in this sample translate to the same CDR3. The chain recombines TRBV7-9 with TRBJ1-1; D is ambiguous. Trimming pared 5 bases from V and 0 bases from J, leaving 7 bases between. The length of the CDR3 is 13 residues. The germline V gene encodes CDR1 SEHNR and CDR2 FQNEAQ (reference sequence). CDR3 loop: CASSLDMNTEAFF. The CDR3 DNA sequence: TGTGCCAGCAGCCTCGACATGAACACTGAAGCTTTCTTT.

The chain uses TRBV2 and TRBJ2-7; D not resolved. The CDR3 totals 12 residues. Between the trimmed V and J ends, which lost 1 base and 9 bases, there was a span of 10 bases. Looked up from germline, CDR1 is SNHLY and CDR2 is FYNNEI. CDR3 DNA: TGTGCCAGCAGTGAAGAAGTCATCAGGCAGTACTTC. Translated: CASSEEVIRQYF.

The V and J genes are TRBV30 and TRBJ1-1, with 9 nucleotides matching TRBD1. The CDR3 has 14 amino acids. Germline assignment: CDR1 GTSNPN and CDR2 SVGIG (reference sequence). With V trimmed by 1 base and J by 4 bases, 4 bases remained unmatched. The CDR3 DNA is TGTGCCTGGAGTGCCGGGACAGGGAGCACTGAAGCTTTCTTT. This codes for CAWSAGTGSTEAFF.

The chain uses TRBV7-6 and TRBJ2-1; 7 nucleotides align to TRBD1. Germline trimming cut 5 bases from V and 8 bases from J; bases unmatched to any gene: 12. The CDR3 contains 15 residues. The germline gives CDR1 SGHVS, CDR2 FNYEAQ. As DNA, the CDR3 is TGTGCCAGCAGCCGCCATGGGGACAGTTCGGATGAGCAGTTCTTC. The encoded protein is CASSRHGDSSDEQFF.

This chain joins TRBV11-2 and TRBJ2-3; 7 nucleotides agree with TRBD2. After removal of 2 bases from V and 1 base from J, the junction contained 3 bases not matched to a gene. CDR3 length: 15 amino acids. The germline V gene encodes CDR1 SGHAT and CDR2 FQNNGV. The CDR3 DNA follows: TGTGCCAGCAGCTTAAATCGGGGGGGCACAGATACGCAGTATTTT. Amino acids: CASSLNRGGTDTQYF.

V and J are TRBV9 and TRBJ2-5; 7 bases are shared with TRBD2. Germline V lookup: CDR1 SGDLS, CDR2 YYNGEE. The length of the CDR3 is 17 residues. Trimming removed 0 bases from V and 3 bases from J; junction bases left unmatched: 11. The CDR3 nucleotides are TGTGCCAGCAGCGTAGTGGGGGGGAACCGGCTTGAAGAGACCCAGTACTTC. This translates into CASSVVGGNRLEETQYF.

The CDR3 sequence: CASSLNRVGAYEQYF. As DNA, the CDR3 is TGTGCCAGCAGCCTCAACAGGGTGGGGGCCTACGAGCAGTACTTC. The J gene is TRBJ2-7, the V gene TRBV5-6; D might be TRBD1 (6 bases). V lost 4 bases and J 2 bases, leaving 16 bases between the germline ends. Germline CDR1 SGHDT, CDR2 YYEEEE. CDR3 length equals 15 residues.

The chain has TRBV25-1 and TRBJ2-5; tentatively, D is TRBD1 (6 bases). The J call could be wrong; TRBJ2-7 is a better fit for the DNA end. The germline CDR1 and CDR2 sequences are MGHDK and SYGVNS. This CDR3 spans 15 amino acids. In nucleotides, the CDR3 is TGTGCCAGCAGTGAATCGGGCAGGGGCCGCTCCGAGCAGTACTTC. Its translation is CASSESGRGRSEQYF.

The rearrangement joins TRBV6-4 to TRBJ1-5; 10 positions match TRBD1. V was clipped by 2 bases and J by 2 bases; unmatched bases: 6. The CDR3 is 17 amino acids. CDR1 is MRHNA and CDR2 is SNTAGT in the germline V gene. The CDR3 DNA is TGTGCCAGCAGTGACCCAACCGGGACAGGGGGCAATCAGCCCCAGCATTTT. It yields the protein CASSDPTGTGGNQPQHF.

The chain combines TRBV6-5 with TRBJ2-1, with TRBD2 matching 13 bases. CDR3 length equals 16 residues. The junction had 6 bases not matched to a gene; V was cut back by 3 bases and J by 7 bases. Germline V lookup: CDR1 MNHEY, CDR2 SVGAGI. CDR3 region: CASSYTGTSGANEQFF. CDR3 DNA sequence: TGTGCCAGCAGTTATACCGGGACTAGCGGGGCAAATGAGCAGTTCTTC.

The genes are TRBV5-8 and TRBJ2-5; 9 bases agree with TRBD2. V gave up 4 bases and J gave up 7 bases; unmatched junction bases: 14. This CDR3 spans 16 amino acids. Germline CDR1 SGHTS, CDR2 YDEGEE. The CDR3, as DNA: TGTGCCAGCAGCCAAATATTGCTAGCGGGGATAGGGACCCAGTACTTC. Encoded protein: CASSQILLAGIGTQYF.

The chain employs TRBV6-5 and TRBJ1-2; D might be TRBD1 (5 bases). V lost 5 bases and J lost 5, with 12 bases in between. The CDR3 sequence is 13 residues long. In germline, CDR1 is MNHEY, CDR2 SVGAGI. Written as DNA, the CDR3 is TGTGCCAGCAGTCACAGGAGACCTTATGGCTACACCTTC. Residues: CASSHRRPYGYTF.

The chain employs TRBV18 and TRBJ2-1; TRBD1 aligns across 10 bases. With V trimmed by 3 bases and J by 7 bases, 3 bases remained unmatched. Germline CDR1 KGHSH, CDR2 LQKENI. The CDR3 has 14 residues. CDR3 loop: CASSPDRGRNEQFF. The DNA of the CDR3 is TGTGCCAGCTCACCTGACAGGGGGCGAAATGAGCAGTTCTTC.

This chain uses TRBV5-1 with TRBJ1-6, with TRBD1 identical over 8 bases. Germline values: CDR1 SGHRS, CDR2 YFSETQ. The ends lost 1 base at V and 8 bases at J; junction bases unmatched: 8. The CDR3 extends over 16 amino acids. The DNA for the CDR3 is TGCGCCAGCAGCTTGAATCTCGGACAGGGCTATTCACCCCTCCACTTT. Protein: CASSLNLGQGYSPLHF.